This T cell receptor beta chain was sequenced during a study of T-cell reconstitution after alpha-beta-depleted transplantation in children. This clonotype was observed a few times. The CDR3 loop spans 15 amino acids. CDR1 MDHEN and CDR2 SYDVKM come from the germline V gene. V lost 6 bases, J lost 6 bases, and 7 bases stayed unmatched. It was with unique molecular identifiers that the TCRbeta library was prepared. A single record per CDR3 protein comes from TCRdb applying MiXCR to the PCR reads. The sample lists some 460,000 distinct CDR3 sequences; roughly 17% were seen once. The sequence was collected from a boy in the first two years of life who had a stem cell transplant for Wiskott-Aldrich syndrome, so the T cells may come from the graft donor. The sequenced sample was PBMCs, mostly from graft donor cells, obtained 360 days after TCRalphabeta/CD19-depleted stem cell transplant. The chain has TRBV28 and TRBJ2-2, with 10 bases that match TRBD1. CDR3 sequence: CASSLGQGRAGELFF. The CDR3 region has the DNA TGTGCCAGCAGCCTGGGACAGGGGAGGGCCGGGGAGCTGTTTTTT.